The 20 T cell receptor beta chains below all came from one sample that was sequenced in a study of T cell responses to AZD1222 COVID-19 vaccine. Clones were sequenced by immunoSEQ multiplex PCR, and TCRdb holds only the in-frame ones, with some missing. The repertoire consists of 200,000 or so clones, with 90% to 95% occurring once and the leading ten covering approximately 9.6%. The sample consisted of peripheral blood, taken on day 0 of AZD1222 vaccination. The receptor set was obtained from an adult in good health.

As concerns this clone: Its ends do not fully match the called genes, so a read error is possible. The rearrangement uses TRBV7-7 and TRBJ2-5; the match to TRBD1 covers 7 bases. CDR3 length: 18 residues. The germline CDR1 and CDR2 sequences are SSHAT and FNYEAQ (reference sequence). CDR3 amino acids: CASSVPTGQGAYQETQYF. For the CDR3, the DNA is TGTGCTAGCAGCGTACCGACAGGGCAAGGGGCGTACCAAGAGACCCAGTACTTC. Based on the CDR3 plus reference TRBV7-7 and TRBJ2-5, the full variable domain is GAGVSQSPRYKVTKRGQDVTLRCDPISSHATLYWYQQALGQGPEFLTYFNYEAQPDKSGLPSDRFSAERPEGSISTLTIQRTEQRDSAMYRCASSVPTGQGAYQETQYFGPGTRLLVL.

The genes are TRBV7-6 and TRBJ2-1; 10 bases are a match to TRBD2. Trimming took 3 bases from V and 8 from J; bases not matched to a gene: 10. CDR1 is SGHVS and CDR2 is FNYEAQ in the germline V gene. The CDR3 consists of 16 residues. CDR3 loop: CASSFLPGLAIDEQFF. As DNA, the CDR3 is TGTGCCAGCAGCTTTCTCCCGGGACTAGCGATTGATGAGCAGTTCTTC.

The V call is TRBV9, the J call TRBJ2-7; no clear D. Germline V lookup: CDR1 SGDLS, CDR2 YYNGEE. Trimming stripped 0 bases from V and 1 base from J, with 8 bases between. This CDR3 spans 14 amino acids. This CDR3 reads CASSVVDGSYEQYF. Here the CDR3 DNA reads TGTGCCAGCAGCGTAGTAGACGGGTCCTACGAGCAGTACTTC.

V and J are TRBV2 and TRBJ2-7; D ambiguous. The ends were cut back, 8 bases at V and 3 bases at J, with 17 bases in the middle. The CDR3 runs to 14 residues. In germline, CDR1 is SNHLY, CDR2 FYNNEI. CDR3 sequence reads: CASSLRLKFYEQYF. The DNA for the CDR3 is TGTGCCAGCTCTCTGCGCCTTAAGTTCTACGAGCAGTACTTC.

This chain links TRBV9 with TRBJ2-7, with D uncertain. The germline CDR1 and CDR2 sequences are SGDLS and YYNGEE. V was shortened by 0 bases and J by 0 bases, with 13 bases between the two germline ends. The CDR3 length is 16 residues. CDR3 region: CASSVGGRVGSYEQYF. The DNA of the CDR3 is TGTGCCAGCAGCGTAGGGGGTAGGGTTGGCTCCTACGAGCAGTACTTC.

This chain connects TRBV28 to TRBJ1-2, with a possible D match to TRBD1 (6 bases). The CDR3 extends over 14 amino acids. The V end was cut by 4 bases, the J end by 3 bases, with 12 bases between. Per germline, CDR1 MDHEN and CDR2 SYDVKM. Here the CDR3 DNA reads TGTGCCAGCAGTTACAGGGAATTCCACTATGGCTACACCTTC. Its translation is CASSYREFHYGYTF.

This chain joins TRBV27 and TRBJ1-5; a weak D match, TRBD1 (6 bases). V was cut by 6 bases and J by 0 bases, with 9 bases left in between. There are 14 residues in the CDR3. Germline V gene data show CDR1 as MNHEY and CDR2 as SMNVEV (reference sequence). CDR3 residues: CASRDSYSNQPQHF. The DNA of the CDR3 is TGTGCCAGCAGGGACAGTTATAGCAATCAGCCCCAGCATTTT.

The chain has TRBV30 and TRBJ2-1; 7 nucleotides agree with TRBD2. Trimming took 3 bases from V and 7 from J; bases not matched to a gene: 6. The CDR3 is 13 residues long. CDR1 and CDR2 from the germline V gene are GTSNPN and SVGIG (reference sequence). CDR3 residues: CAWRFGRSNEQFF. CDR3 bases: TGTGCCTGGAGGTTCGGGAGGAGTAATGAGCAGTTCTTC.

The chain recombines TRBV12-3 or TRBV12-4 with TRBJ1-1, with D unresolved. V was pared by 4 bases and J by 1 base, with 4 bases between. The length of the CDR3 is 12 residues. The CDR3 here is CASSSPNTEAFF. In DNA, the CDR3 is TGTGCCAGCAGTTCCCCGAACACTGAAGCTTTCTTT.

The chain has TRBV28 and TRBJ2-5; D remains ambiguous. Germline CDR1 and CDR2: MDHEN and SYDVKM. The CDR3 sequence is 15 residues long. With 5 bases removed from V and 1 base from J, the gap between germline ends came to 14 bases. As DNA, the CDR3 is TGTGCCAGCAGTCATCAGAGCAGCCCCCAAGAGACCCAGTACTTC. Translating it yields CASSHQSSPQETQYF. Combining the CDR3 with reference TRBV28 and TRBJ2-5 gives the whole variable domain DVKVTQSSRYLVKRTGEKVFLECVQDMDHENMFWYRQDPGLGLRLIYFSYDVKMKEKGDIPEGYSVSREKKERFSLILESASTNQTSMYLCASSHQSSPQETQYFGPGTRLLVL.

V gene TRBV10-3 combines with J gene TRBJ2-1; TRBD2 aligns across 12 bases. The junction had 13 bases not matched to a gene; V was cut back by 7 bases and J by 3 bases. Germline V lookup: CDR1 ENHRY, CDR2 SYGVKD. There are 18 residues in the CDR3. CDR3 in DNA: TGTGCCATCAATGCACAGGGGTGGACTAGCGGGGACTACAATGAGCAGTTCTTC. Its protein is CAINAQGWTSGDYNEQFF.

This clone occurred once. The chain is built from TRBV2 and TRBJ2-1; possible D gene TRBD2, 5 bases. The CDR3 sequence is 14 residues long. Germline V gene lookup returns CDR1 SNHLY and CDR2 FYNNEI. With 1 base removed from V and 7 bases from J, the gap between germline ends came to 11 bases. The chain's CDR3 is CASSEDADWNEQFF. The CDR3 DNA follows: TGTGCCAGCAGTGAAGACGCGGACTGGAATGAGCAGTTCTTC.

In DNA form, the CDR3 reads TGTGCCAGCAGCCTTAGCAACACCAAATTAGCCAAAAACATTCAGTACTTC. It translates to CASSLSNTKLAKNIQYF. V is TRBV11-2 and J is TRBJ2-4; D call uncertain. Trimming stripped 5 bases from V and 0 bases from J, with 17 bases between. The V gene's germline CDR1 is SGHAT and CDR2 FQNNGV. The CDR3 loop spans 17 amino acids. The full variable domain, in which reference TRBV11-2 and TRBJ2-4 provide the parts outside the CDR3, is EAGVAQSPRYKIIEKRQSVAFWCNPISGHATLYWYQQILGQGPKLLIQFQNNGVVDDSQLPKDRFSAERLKGVDSTLKIQPAKLEDSAVYLCASSLSNTKLAKNIQYFGAGTRLSVL.

This chain links TRBV6-2 or TRBV6-3 with TRBJ2-7; perhaps TRBD1 as D (5 bases). Germline loops: CDR1 MNHEY, CDR2 SVGEGT. V shed 4 bases and J shed 3 bases, with 13 bases lying between them. The CDR3 is 14 amino acids. CDR3 nucleotides: TGTGCCAGCAGTTTTGGTAGGCAGGGCTACGAGCAGTACTTC. Translation gives CASSFGRQGYEQYF.

The chain recombines TRBV7-2 with TRBJ2-7; D is undetermined. With 0 bases removed from V and 2 bases from J, the gap between germline ends came to 11 bases. The germline V gene has CDR1 SGHTA and CDR2 FQGNSA. The CDR3 is 15 amino acids. CDR3 in amino acids: CASSLAGSLTYEQYF. The DNA for the CDR3 is TGTGCCAGCAGCTTAGCGGGAAGCCTTACCTACGAGCAGTACTTC.

The chain recombines TRBV27 with TRBJ2-7; TRBD2 agrees at 7 bases. J lost 2 bases, V lost 4 bases, and 8 bases had no gene match. The CDR3 loop spans 15 amino acids. CDR1 is MNHEY and CDR2 is SMNVEV in the germline V gene (reference sequence). The CDR3 protein is CASSSYQAGTYEQYF. DNA for the CDR3: TGTGCCAGCAGTTCCTATCAAGCGGGGACCTACGAGCAGTACTTC.

The V and J genes are TRBV24-1 and TRBJ1-1; D gene unclear. Germline CDR1 and CDR2: KGHDR and SFDVKD. Trimming stripped 8 bases from V and 5 bases from J, with 14 bases between. The length of the CDR3 is 13 residues. CDR3 DNA sequence: TGTGCCACCAACGCCGGGGAATCTACTGAAGCTTTCTTT. This translates into CATNAGESTEAFF.

The chain is built from TRBV20-1 and TRBJ2-1; 8 bases match TRBD2. Germline V gene data show CDR1 as DFQATT and CDR2 as SNEGSKA (reference sequence). The CDR3 totals 8 residues. With 8 bases clipped from V and 15 bases from J, the junction kept 3 bases outside the gene matches. The CDR3 DNA reads TGCAGTAGCGGGAGACGGTTCTTC. This translates into CSSGRRFF.

V gene TRBV9 combines with J gene TRBJ2-3; TRBD2 agrees at 7 bases. From germline, CDR1 is SGDLS and CDR2 YYNGEE. The length of the CDR3 is 15 residues. J gave up 6 bases and V 5 bases, and 12 bases lay outside the gene matches. CDR3 nucleotide sequence: TGTGCCAGCAGTCCCCTCGGACTAGTCACGGATACGCAGTATTTT. Translating gives CASSPLGLVTDTQYF.

The genes are TRBV4-2 and TRBJ1-2; 8 bases are shared with TRBD1. From germline, CDR1 is LGHNA and CDR2 YNFKEQ. This CDR3 is 15 amino acids long. V lost 2 bases, J lost 6 bases, and 8 bases stayed unmatched. This chain's CDR3 is CASSQLGQVGHGYTF. In nucleotides, the CDR3 is TGTGCCAGCAGCCAACTGGGACAGGTCGGGCATGGCTACACCTTC.